This T cell receptor beta chain originates from a study of T cell changes during pregnancy in multiple sclerosis (dated by TCRdb to between 2019 and 2020). About the investigation overall: Changes in the T cell repertoire over the course of pregnancy were examined in this study in women with multiple sclerosis.

Concerning this clone itself: The target of this receptor is not known. No base-level quality is on record; no much larger clone is a single base apart.

The library was generated by the immunoSEQ multiplex PCR assay. The immuneACCESS repertoire file appears here via TCRdb, limited to in-frame rearrangements. These files lack a portion of the clones; in checked studies, under half of the deficit traces to unresolved V genes, and the cause of the others is not known. The sample contains tens of thousands of clones, 92% of them found a single time. The top ten clones comprise approximately 0.15% of the sample. The specimen comprised CD4+ T cells from peripheral blood mononuclear cells, sampled after pregnancy. This receptor was identified in a female donor in good health, enrolled as a control in a pregnancy study.

The CDR3 amino acid sequence is: CASSEALAGNTDTQYF. DNA sequence: TGTGCCAGCAGTGAAGCTCTAGCGGGGAACACAGATACGCAGTATTTT. The sequence joins TRBV6-1 to TRBJ2-3, with 9 bases aligning to TRBD2. The germline V gene provides CDR1 MNHNS and CDR2 SASEGT. The CDR3 measures 16 amino acids from cysteine to phenylalanine. Just the 48-base CDR3 DNA is kept, in frame starting at base 1. Trimming accounts for 0 bases at V and 2 bases at J, while the number of junction bases matched to no gene is 3.